The rows below give T cell receptor beta chains drawn from one sample of a study of T-cell reconstitution after alpha-beta-depleted transplantation in children. TCRdb reanalysed the PCR reads using MiXCR and keeps one entry per CDR3 protein. The sample has 350,000 to 400,000 distinct CDR3 sequences, about 20% seen once; the top ten hold around 4%. The starting material was PBMCs from the stem cell graft donor, obtained from the stem cell graft. The receptors derive from a human donor who donated a stem cell graft to a child with acute myeloid leukemia. The CDR3 runs from the conserved cysteine through the conserved F or W. The D gene is left open where the match is weak. Some rows have no size entry. The others give once, few or many, or a class for an expanded clone.

clone_size: many
v_call: TRBV20-1
d_call: .
j_call: TRBJ2-3
cdr3_aa: CSALHSDGTDTQYF
cdr3_nt: TGCAGTGCGTTGCATTCGGACGGCACAGATACGCAGTATTTT

clone_size: .
v_call: TRBV20-1
d_call: TRBD2
j_call: TRBJ2-5
cdr3_aa: CSARLPGLAIQETQYF
cdr3_nt: TGCAGTGCTAGATTACCGGGACTAGCGATCCAAGAGACCCAGTACTTC

clone_size: many
v_call: TRBV12-3/TRBV12-4
d_call: TRBD1
j_call: TRBJ2-1
cdr3_aa: CASSLTGIYYNEQFF
cdr3_nt: TGTGCCAGCAGTTTGACAGGGATATATTACAATGAGCAGTTCTTC

clone_size: .
v_call: TRBV12-3/TRBV12-4
d_call: TRBD1
j_call: TRBJ1-2
cdr3_aa: CASSLQGANGYGYTF
cdr3_nt: TGTGCCAGCAGTTTACAGGGGGCGAATGGCTATGGCTACACCTTC

clone_size: many
v_call: TRBV29-1
d_call: TRBD2
j_call: TRBJ2-7
cdr3_aa: CSVEGYLAGDEQYF
cdr3_nt: TGCAGCGTTGAAGGTTACCTAGCGGGAGATGAGCAGTACTTC

clone_size: many
v_call: TRBV29-1
d_call: .
j_call: TRBJ2-5
cdr3_aa: CSVADSQETQYF
cdr3_nt: TGCAGCGTTGCGGACAGCCAAGAGACCCAGTACTTC

clone_size: few
v_call: TRBV20-1
d_call: TRBD2
j_call: TRBJ2-5
cdr3_aa: CSAREITSGETQYF
cdr3_nt: TGCAGTGCTAGAGAAATAACTAGCGGGGAGACCCAGTACTTC

clone_size: many
v_call: TRBV29-1
d_call: .
j_call: TRBJ2-1
cdr3_aa: CSVEAGRQQFF
cdr3_nt: TGCAGCGTTGAGGCGGGAAGGCAGCAGTTCTTC

clone_size: .
v_call: TRBV29-1
d_call: .
j_call: TRBJ2-2
cdr3_aa: CSVAGSVTGELFF
cdr3_nt: TGCAGCGTTGCCGGGAGCGTCACCGGGGAGCTGTTTTTT

clone_size: few
v_call: TRBV20-1
d_call: TRBD2
j_call: TRBJ2-1
cdr3_aa: CSAREGRTSGSYEQFF
cdr3_nt: TGCAGTGCTAGAGAAGGTAGGACTAGCGGGAGCTATGAGCAGTTCTTC

clone_size: once
v_call: TRBV12-3/TRBV12-4
d_call: TRBD2
j_call: TRBJ2-5
cdr3_aa: CASTPTSGPQETQYF
cdr3_nt: TGTGCCAGCACCCCGACTAGCGGGCCTCAAGAGACCCAGTACTTC

clone_size: few
v_call: TRBV11-2
d_call: .
j_call: TRBJ1-1
cdr3_aa: CASSPWEGQAFF
cdr3_nt: TGTGCCAGCAGCCCCTGGGAGGGGCAAGCTTTCTTT